This T cell receptor (beta chain) was retrieved from a study of blood T cell repertoires in COVID-19. In germline, CDR1 is SNHLY, CDR2 FYNNEI. This CDR3 region has 17 residues. The trim removed 6 bases at V and 3 bases at J, leaving 15 bases unmatched. The protocol was immunoSEQ multiplex PCR, while the TCRdb copy is restricted to in-frame clones and leaves out a portion. This table holds about 180,000 clones, 86% found once. Specimen: PBMCs or T cells enriched from blood (not recorded which). This clonotype was obtained from a woman in her twenties or thirties who had recovered from COVID-19. The V gene is TRBV2, the J gene TRBJ2-7; TRBD1 matches at 9 bases. CDR3 nucleotide sequence: TGTGCCAGCAGCGAATCCCCCCCGGGACAGGGACTCTACGAGCAGTACTTC. Translated: CASSESPPGQGLYEQYF. Using reference TRBV2 and TRBJ2-7 for the parts outside the CDR3, the full variable domain is EPEVTQTPSHQVTQMGQEVILRCVPISNHLYFYWYRQILGQKVEFLVSFYNNEISEKSEIFDDQFSVERPDGSNFTLKIRSTKLEDSAMYFCASSESPPGQGLYEQYFGPGTRLTVT.